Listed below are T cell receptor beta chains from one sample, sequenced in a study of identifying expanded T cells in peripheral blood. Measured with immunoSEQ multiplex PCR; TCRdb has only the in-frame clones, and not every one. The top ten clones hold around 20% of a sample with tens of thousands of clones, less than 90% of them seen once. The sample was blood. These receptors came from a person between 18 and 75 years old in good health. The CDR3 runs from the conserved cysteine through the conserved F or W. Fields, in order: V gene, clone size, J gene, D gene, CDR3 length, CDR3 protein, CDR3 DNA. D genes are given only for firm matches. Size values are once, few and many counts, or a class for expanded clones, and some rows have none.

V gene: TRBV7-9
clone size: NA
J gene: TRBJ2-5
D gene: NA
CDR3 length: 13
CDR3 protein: CASSLVGAETQYF
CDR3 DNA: TGTGCCAGCAGCTTAGTTGGAGCGGAGACCCAGTACTTC

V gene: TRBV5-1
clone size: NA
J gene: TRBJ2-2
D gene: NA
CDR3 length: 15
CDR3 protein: CASSLAAGETGELFF
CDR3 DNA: TGCGCCAGCAGCTTAGCGGCAGGGGAAACCGGGGAGCTGTTTTTT

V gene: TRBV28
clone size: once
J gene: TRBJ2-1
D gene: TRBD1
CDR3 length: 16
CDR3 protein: CASSRPGQGSLGEQFF
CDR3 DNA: TGTGCCAGCAGCCGACCGGGACAGGGCTCCCTGGGTGAGCAGTTCTTC

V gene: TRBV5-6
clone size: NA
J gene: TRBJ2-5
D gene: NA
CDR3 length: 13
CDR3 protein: CASSIRGSETQYF
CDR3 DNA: TGTGCCAGCAGTATCCGGGGCAGCGAGACCCAGTACTTC

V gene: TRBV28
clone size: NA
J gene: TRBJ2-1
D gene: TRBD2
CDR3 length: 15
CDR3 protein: CASSLYLAGDNEQFF
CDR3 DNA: TGTGCCAGCAGTTTATATCTAGCGGGAGATAATGAGCAGTTCTTC

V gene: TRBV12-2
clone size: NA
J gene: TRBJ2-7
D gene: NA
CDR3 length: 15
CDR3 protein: CASRFRLAGMPEQYF
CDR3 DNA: TGTGCAAGTCGCTTCAGACTAGCGGGAATGCCCGAGCAGTACTTC

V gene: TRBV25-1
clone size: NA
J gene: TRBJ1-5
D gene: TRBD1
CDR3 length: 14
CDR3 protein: CASSADRANQPQHF
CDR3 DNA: TGTGCCAGCAGTGCCGACAGGGCCAATCAGCCCCAGCATTTT

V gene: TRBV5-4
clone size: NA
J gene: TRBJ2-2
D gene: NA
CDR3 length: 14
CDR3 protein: CASSPELISGELFF
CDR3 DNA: TGTGCCAGCAGCCCCGAATTAATCAGCGGGGAGCTGTTTTTT

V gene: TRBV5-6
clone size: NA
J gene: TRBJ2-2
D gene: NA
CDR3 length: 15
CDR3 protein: CASSLGETNTGELFF
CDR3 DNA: TGTGCCAGCAGCTTGGGGGAGACGAACACCGGGGAGCTGTTTTTT

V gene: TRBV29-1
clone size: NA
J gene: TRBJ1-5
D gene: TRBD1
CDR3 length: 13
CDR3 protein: CSASTGDNQPQHF
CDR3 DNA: TGCAGCGCATCCACAGGGGACAATCAGCCCCAGCATTTT

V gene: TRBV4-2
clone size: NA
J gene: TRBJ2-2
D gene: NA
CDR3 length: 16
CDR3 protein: CASSQAWDLNTGELFF
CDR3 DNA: TGTGCCAGCAGCCAAGCCTGGGACTTGAACACCGGGGAGCTGTTTTTT

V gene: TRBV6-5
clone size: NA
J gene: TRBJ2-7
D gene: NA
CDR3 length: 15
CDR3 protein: CASSYEAGGLYEQYF
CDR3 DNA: TGTGCCAGCAGTTACGAGGCAGGGGGGTTGTACGAGCAGTACTTC

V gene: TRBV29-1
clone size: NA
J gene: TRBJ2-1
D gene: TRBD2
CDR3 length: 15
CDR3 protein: CSVDVGLFSYNEQFF
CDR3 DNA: TGCAGCGTTGATGTGGGACTATTCTCCTACAATGAGCAGTTCTTC

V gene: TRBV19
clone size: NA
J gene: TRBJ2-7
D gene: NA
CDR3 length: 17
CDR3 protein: CASSDWRESPLRDEQYF
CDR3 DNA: TGTGCCAGTAGTGATTGGAGGGAGTCCCCTCTGAGGGACGAGCAGTACTTC

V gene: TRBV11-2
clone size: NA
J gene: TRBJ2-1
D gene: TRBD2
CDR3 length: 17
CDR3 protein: CASSPRTSGYSYNEQFF
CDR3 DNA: TGTGCCAGCAGCCCCCGGACTAGCGGGTACTCCTACAATGAGCAGTTCTTC

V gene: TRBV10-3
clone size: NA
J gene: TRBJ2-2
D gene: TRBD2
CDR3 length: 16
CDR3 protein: CAISGAGGMNTGELFF
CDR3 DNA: TGTGCCATCAGTGGAGCGGGAGGAATGAACACCGGGGAGCTGTTTTTT

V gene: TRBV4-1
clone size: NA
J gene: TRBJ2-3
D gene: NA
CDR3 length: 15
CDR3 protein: CASSQEPGLTDTQYF
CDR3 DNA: TGCGCCAGCAGCCAAGAGCCAGGACTCACAGATACGCAGTATTTT

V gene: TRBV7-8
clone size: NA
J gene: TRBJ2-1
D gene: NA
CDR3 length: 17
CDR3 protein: CASSLEVPSSSYNEQFF
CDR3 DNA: TGTGCCAGCAGCTTAGAAGTGCCGTCGAGCTCCTACAATGAGCAGTTCTTC

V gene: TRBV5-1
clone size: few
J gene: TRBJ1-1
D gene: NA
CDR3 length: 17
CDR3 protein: CASSLGLARAGVTEAFF
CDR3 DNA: TGCGCCAGCAGCTTGGGGCTCGCGCGCGCCGGAGTCACTGAAGCTTTCTTT

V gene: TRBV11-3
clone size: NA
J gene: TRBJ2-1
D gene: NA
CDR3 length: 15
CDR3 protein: CASSQGRLVRNEQFF
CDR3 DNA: TGTGCCAGCAGCCAGGGACGTCTCGTCCGCAATGAGCAGTTCTTC

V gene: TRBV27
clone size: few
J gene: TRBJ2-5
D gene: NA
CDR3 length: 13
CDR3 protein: CASSSTAQGTQYF
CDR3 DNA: TGTGCCAGCAGTTCAACGGCCCAAGGGACCCAGTACTTC

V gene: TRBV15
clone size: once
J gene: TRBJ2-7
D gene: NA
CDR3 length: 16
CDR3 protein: CATSRNRGSWDYEQYF
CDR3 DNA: TGTGCCACCAGCAGAAACAGAGGGAGTTGGGACTACGAGCAGTACTTC

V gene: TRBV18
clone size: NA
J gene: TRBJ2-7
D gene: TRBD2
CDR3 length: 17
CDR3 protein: CASSPGTSGSIPYEQYF
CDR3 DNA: TGTGCCAGCTCACCAGGGACTAGCGGGAGCATACCCTACGAGCAGTACTTC

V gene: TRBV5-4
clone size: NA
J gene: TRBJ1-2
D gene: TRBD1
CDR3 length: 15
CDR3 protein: CASSLEGGPIYGYTF
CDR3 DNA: TGTGCCAGCAGCTTAGAAGGGGGCCCTATCTATGGCTACACCTTC

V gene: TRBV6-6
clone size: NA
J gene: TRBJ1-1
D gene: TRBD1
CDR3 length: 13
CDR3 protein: CASSSDRGRYAFF
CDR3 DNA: TGTGCCAGCAGTTCAGACAGGGGGAGGTACGCTTTCTTT

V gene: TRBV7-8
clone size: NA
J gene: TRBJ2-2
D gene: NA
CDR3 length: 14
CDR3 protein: CASSLSGNTGELFF
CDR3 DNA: TGTGCCAGCAGCTTATCGGGAAACACCGGGGAGCTGTTTTTT

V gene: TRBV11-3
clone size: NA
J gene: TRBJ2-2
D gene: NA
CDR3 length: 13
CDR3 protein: CASSLMTTGELFF
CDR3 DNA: TGTGCCAGCAGCCTCATGACCACCGGGGAGCTGTTTTTT

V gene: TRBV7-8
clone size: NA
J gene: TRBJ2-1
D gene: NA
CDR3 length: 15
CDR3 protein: CASSYTGQSYNEQFF
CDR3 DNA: TGTGCCAGCAGCTACACGGGACAATCCTACAATGAGCAGTTCTTC

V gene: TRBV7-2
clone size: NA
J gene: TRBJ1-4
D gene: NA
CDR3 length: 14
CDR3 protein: CASSLDGTNEKLFF
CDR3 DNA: TGTGCCAGCAGCTTAGACGGGACTAATGAAAAACTGTTTTTT

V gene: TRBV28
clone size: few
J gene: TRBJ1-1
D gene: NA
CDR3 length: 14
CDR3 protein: CASSLWVANTEAFF
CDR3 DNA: TGTGCCAGCAGTTTATGGGTTGCGAACACTGAAGCTTTCTTT

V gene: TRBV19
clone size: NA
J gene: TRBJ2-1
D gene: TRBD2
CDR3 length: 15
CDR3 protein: CASSIGLAGVNEQFF
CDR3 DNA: TGTGCCAGTAGTATTGGACTAGCGGGAGTCAATGAGCAGTTCTTC